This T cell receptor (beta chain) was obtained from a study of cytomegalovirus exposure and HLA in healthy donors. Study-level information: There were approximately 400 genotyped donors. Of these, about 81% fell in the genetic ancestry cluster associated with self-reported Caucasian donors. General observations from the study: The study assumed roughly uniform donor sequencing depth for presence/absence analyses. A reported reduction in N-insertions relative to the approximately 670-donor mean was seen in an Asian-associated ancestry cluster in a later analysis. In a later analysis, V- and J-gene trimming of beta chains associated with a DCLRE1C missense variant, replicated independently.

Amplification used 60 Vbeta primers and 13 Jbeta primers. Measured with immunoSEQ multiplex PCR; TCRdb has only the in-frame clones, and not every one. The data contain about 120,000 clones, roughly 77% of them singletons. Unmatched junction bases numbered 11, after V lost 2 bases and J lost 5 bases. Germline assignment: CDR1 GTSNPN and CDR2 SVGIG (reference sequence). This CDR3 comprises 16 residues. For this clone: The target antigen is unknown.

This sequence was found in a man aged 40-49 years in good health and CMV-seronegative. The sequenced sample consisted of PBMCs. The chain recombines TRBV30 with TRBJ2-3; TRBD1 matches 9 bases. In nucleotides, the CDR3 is TGTGCCTGGAGTCTACAGGGACAGGGATGGGTAGATACGCAGTATTTT. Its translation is CAWSLQGQGWVDTQYF.